This is a list of T cell receptor beta chains from one sample in a study of T cells in localized non-small cell lung cancer. Profiled with immunoSEQ multiplex PCR; TCRdb holds only in-frame clones, not every one. Of approximately 3,000 clones in the sample, less than 25% were seen once. Sequenced material: lung tumor tissue, taken before any cancer treatment. The receptors were gathered from a woman aged 35-70 years with stage I lung adenocarcinoma. Both conserved end residues are part of each CDR3. D genes are given only for firm matches. A row's size may be missing; if present it is once, few, many or a size class.

J gene,D gene,clone size,V gene,CDR3 protein,CDR3 DNA
TRBJ1-6,-,few,TRBV9,CASSVEAGRNSPLHF,TGTGCCAGCAGCGTAGAGGCAGGGCGGAATTCACCCCTCCACTTT
TRBJ2-7,TRBD1,few,TRBV5-1,CASSWRQGEREQYF,TGCGCCAGCAGCTGGAGGCAGGGGGAACGAGAGCAGTACTTC
TRBJ2-4,-,few,TRBV15,CATSSRLQLLAKNIQYF,TGTGCCACCAGCAGCCGACTACAGTTACTAGCCAAAAACATTCAGTACTTC
TRBJ2-7,-,-,TRBV11-3,CASSPWGMQGSYEQYF,TGTGCCAGCAGCCCCTGGGGTATGCAGGGCTCCTACGAGCAGTACTTC
TRBJ1-1,TRBD1,-,TRBV9,CASSPTRTGKNTEAFF,TGTGCCAGCAGCCCGACACGGACAGGCAAAAACACTGAAGCTTTCTTT
TRBJ1-5,TRBD1,-,TRBV11-3,CASSVWTGRKGQPQHF,TGTGCCAGCAGCGTTTGGACAGGGAGGAAGGGCCAGCCCCAGCATTTT
TRBJ1-2,-,-,TRBV29-1,CSVSSTAWVGANYGYTF,TGCAGCGTTTCATCTACCGCCTGGGTAGGAGCTAACTATGGCTACACCTTC
TRBJ1-3,TRBD1,-,TRBV11-3,CASSSGQGDGNTIYF,TGTGCCAGCAGCTCCGGACAGGGAGATGGAAACACCATATATTTT
TRBJ1-3,TRBD1,few,TRBV6-8,CASSGTGQGSGNTIYF,TGTGCCAGCAGTGGCACCGGACAGGGCTCTGGAAACACCATATATTTT
TRBJ2-6,TRBD1,medium-sized,TRBV6-8,CASKGGTGAILLSGANVLTF,TGTGCCAGCAAGGGGGGGACAGGGGCTATCCTTTTATCTGGGGCCAACGTCCTGACTTTC
TRBJ2-5,TRBD2,-,TRBV29-1,CSVLGSAGLAVQETQYF,TGCAGCGTCCTGGGGTCGGCGGGACTAGCGGTCCAAGAGACCCAGTACTTC
TRBJ2-7,-,few,TRBV11-3,CASSLQRTGYEQYF,TGTGCCAGCAGCTTACAGCGGACTGGCTACGAGCAGTACTTC
TRBJ1-6,-,medium-sized,TRBV11-3,CASSFGPGVSPLHF,TGTGCCAGCAGCTTTGGTCCGGGGGTTTCACCCCTCCACTTT
TRBJ1-1,-,-,TRBV15,CATSAYRAANTEAFF,TGTGCCACCAGCGCTTACCGGGCAGCTAACACTGAAGCTTTCTTT
TRBJ2-5,TRBD1,many,TRBV6-8,CASKGTGETQYF,TGTGCCAGCAAAGGGACAGGGGAGACCCAGTACTTC
TRBJ2-7,-,-,TRBV18,CASSPGIEYEQYF,TGTGCCAGCTCACCAGGGATTGAATACGAGCAGTACTTC
TRBJ2-2,TRBD1,-,TRBV5-1,CASVRDSGLANTGELFF,TGCGCCAGCGTCCGGGACAGTGGCCTTGCGAACACCGGGGAGCTGTTTTTT
TRBJ1-3,-,-,TRBV4-1,CASSQDTRSGNTIYF,TGCGCCAGCAGCCAAGATACACGCTCTGGAAACACCATATATTTT
TRBJ1-1,-,-,TRBV11-3,CASSSRFEGRTEAFF,TGTGCCAGCAGTTCCCGCTTCGAGGGGAGGACTGAAGCTTTCTTT
TRBJ2-7,-,-,TRBV19,CASNDGGISYEQYF,TGTGCCAGCAACGACGGTGGTATATCCTACGAGCAGTACTTC
TRBJ2-7,TRBD2,-,TRBV6-8,CASSRTSGGVYSYEQYF,TGTGCCAGCAGCCGGACTAGCGGGGGGGTCTACTCCTACGAGCAGTACTTC
TRBJ2-3,-,-,TRBV29-1,CSVDWGKSTDTQYF,TGCAGCGTTGATTGGGGGAAGAGCACAGATACGCAGTATTTT